The rows below give T cell receptor beta chains drawn from one sample of a study of T-cell reconstitution after alpha-beta-depleted transplantation in children. TCRdb reanalysed the PCR reads using MiXCR and keeps one entry per CDR3 protein. The sample has 450,000 to 550,000 distinct CDR3 sequences; approximately 10% are singletons. Material: PBMCs, mostly from graft donor cells, obtained 180 days after TCRalphabeta/CD19-depleted stem cell transplant. The receptor source for this set is a female patient between 2 and 15 years old who had a stem cell transplant for aplastic anemia, so the T cells may come from the graft donor. The CDR3 runs from the conserved cysteine through the conserved F or W. Each record gives: clone size, V gene, D gene, J gene, CDR3 DNA, CDR3 protein. The D gene is left open where the match is weak. Size tells how often a clone was seen (once, few, many) or the class of an expanded clone, and some rows leave it out.

clone_size: .
v_call: TRBV3-1
d_call: .
j_call: TRBJ2-2
cdr3_nt: TGTGCCAGCAGCCAAGAAAAGTCCCCCGGGGAGCTGTTTTTT
cdr3_aa: CASSQEKSPGELFF

clone_size: .
v_call: TRBV7-2
d_call: .
j_call: TRBJ2-3
cdr3_nt: TGTGCCAGCAGCCGTTTACTAGATACGCAGTATTTT
cdr3_aa: CASSRLLDTQYF

clone_size: few
v_call: TRBV7-2
d_call: TRBD2
j_call: TRBJ2-1
cdr3_nt: TGTGCCAGCAGCTCGGAACTAGCGGGGGCCTACAATGAGCAGTTCTTC
cdr3_aa: CASSSELAGAYNEQFF

clone_size: .
v_call: TRBV5-1
d_call: .
j_call: TRBJ2-7
cdr3_nt: TGCGCCAGCAGCTTGTGGGCGACCTCCTCCTACGAGCAGTACTTC
cdr3_aa: CASSLWATSSYEQYF

clone_size: few
v_call: TRBV20-1
d_call: TRBD2
j_call: TRBJ2-3
cdr3_nt: TGCAGTGCTAGACCTTTCCAGCTAGCGGGAGAATCAGATACGCAGTATTTT
cdr3_aa: CSARPFQLAGESDTQYF

clone_size: .
v_call: TRBV4-3
d_call: .
j_call: TRBJ2-2
cdr3_nt: TGCGCCAGCAGCCAAGATGGAGTGACCGGGGAGCTGTTTTTT
cdr3_aa: CASSQDGVTGELFF

clone_size: many
v_call: TRBV5-6
d_call: .
j_call: TRBJ2-2
cdr3_nt: TGTGCCAGCAGACCTAGGTTCCCGAACACCGGGGAGCTGTTTTTT
cdr3_aa: CASRPRFPNTGELFF

clone_size: .
v_call: TRBV20-1
d_call: .
j_call: TRBJ2-3
cdr3_nt: TGCAGTGCTAACCTAGGGGGTACGCAGTATTTT
cdr3_aa: CSANLGGTQYF

clone_size: .
v_call: TRBV5-1
d_call: .
j_call: TRBJ2-3
cdr3_nt: TGCGCCAGCAGCTTGGACGGACAGCGCACAGATACGCAGTATTTT
cdr3_aa: CASSLDGQRTDTQYF

clone_size: .
v_call: TRBV7-9
d_call: TRBD2
j_call: TRBJ2-5
cdr3_nt: TGTGCCAGCAGCTTATCGTTCGGGGGGGGTTTCTGGACCCAGTACTTC
cdr3_aa: CASSLSFGGGFWTQYF

clone_size: .
v_call: TRBV5-5
d_call: .
j_call: TRBJ2-3
cdr3_nt: TGTGCCAGCAGCTTGTTGACTAGTAAGACAGATACGCAGTATTTT
cdr3_aa: CASSLLTSKTDTQYF

clone_size: .
v_call: TRBV7-2
d_call: TRBD2
j_call: TRBJ2-3
cdr3_nt: TGTGCCAGCAGCTTTCAGGCTAGCGGGAGGTGGAATACGCAGTATTTT
cdr3_aa: CASSFQASGRWNTQYF

clone_size: .
v_call: TRBV28
d_call: .
j_call: TRBJ1-5
cdr3_nt: TGTGCCAGCAGTTTGGGGGGCAGGGGACATCAGCCCCAGCATTTT
cdr3_aa: CASSLGGRGHQPQHF

clone_size: few
v_call: TRBV4-3
d_call: TRBD2
j_call: TRBJ2-3
cdr3_nt: TGCGCCAGCAGCCAGTTCGGACTAGCGGGTCGCACAGATACGCAGTATTTT
cdr3_aa: CASSQFGLAGRTDTQYF

clone_size: .
v_call: TRBV4-1
d_call: .
j_call: TRBJ2-4
cdr3_nt: TGCGCCAGCAGCCAAGAAGACCCTTTCCGGGACGGAACCCCGGTGGCCAAAAACATTCAGTACTTC
cdr3_aa: CASSQEDPFRDGTPVAKNIQYF

clone_size: few
v_call: TRBV18
d_call: .
j_call: TRBJ2-1
cdr3_nt: TGTGCCAGCTCACCAAAGAGGGGCTACAATGAGCAGTTCTTC
cdr3_aa: CASSPKRGYNEQFF

clone_size: .
v_call: TRBV20-1
d_call: TRBD2
j_call: TRBJ2-2
cdr3_nt: TGCAGTGCTAGAGCCCGACTAGCGGGAGGGCCGGGGGAGCTGTTTTTT
cdr3_aa: CSARARLAGGPGELFF

clone_size: .
v_call: TRBV29-1
d_call: .
j_call: TRBJ2-3
cdr3_nt: TGCAGCGTTGGGTGGTCGGGCCTACCCACAGATACGCAGTATTTT
cdr3_aa: CSVGWSGLPTDTQYF

clone_size: few
v_call: TRBV20-1
d_call: .
j_call: TRBJ1-5
cdr3_nt: TGCAGTGCTAAGGGGCAGCCCCCCTATTATAGCAATCAGCCCCAGCATTTT
cdr3_aa: CSAKGQPPYYSNQPQHF

clone_size: .
v_call: TRBV7-2
d_call: .
j_call: TRBJ1-3
cdr3_nt: TGTGCCAGCAGCTTAGCCAGGGATACCGGAAACACCATATATTTT
cdr3_aa: CASSLARDTGNTIYF

clone_size: few
v_call: TRBV7-8
d_call: .
j_call: TRBJ2-4
cdr3_nt: TGTGCCAGCAGCTTATTGAGTGGTCAGACTCTAGCCAAAAACATTCAGTACTTC
cdr3_aa: CASSLLSGQTLAKNIQYF

clone_size: few
v_call: TRBV5-5
d_call: TRBD1
j_call: TRBJ1-5
cdr3_nt: TGTGCCAGCAGCTTAGAGGGGACAGTCAATCAGCCCCAGCATTTT
cdr3_aa: CASSLEGTVNQPQHF